This T cell receptor (beta chain) was observed in a study of identical twins. MiXCR, applied by TCRdb to the 5' RACE reads, yields one record per CDR3 protein. The profile shows approximately 1.8 million distinct CDR3 sequences, 32% of them singletons. On this clonotype itself: No conserved phenylalanine or tryptophan is present at the end of the CDR3, so a read error is the likely explanation.

The sequence derives from a newborn girl in good health. Specimen: cord blood.

The chain's CDR3 is CAISETSAGSYNEQFS. In DNA form, the CDR3 reads TGTGCCATCTCAGAGACTAGCGCTGGCTCCTACAATGAGCAGTTCTCC. The chain has TRBV10-3 and TRBJ2-1; TRBD2 matches at 8 bases. CDR1 and CDR2 from the germline V gene are ENHRY and SYGVKD. The ends lost 8 bases at V and 0 bases at J; junction bases unmatched: 9. The CDR3 sequence is 16 residues long.